The clone carrying this T cell receptor beta chain was counted a single time. Its matching antigen is unknown. Per germline, CDR1 SGHRS and CDR2 YFSETQ. Germline trimming cut 6 bases from V and 0 bases from J; bases unmatched to any gene: 5. The CDR3 has 15 amino acids. Profiling relied on immunoSEQ multiplex PCR, and the TCRdb table lists in-frame clones only, not all of them. The sample yields some 150,000 clones, 85% to 90% seen once. The data belong to a study of cytomegalovirus exposure and HLA in healthy donors. Study outcomes and limitations: TCR beta chains numbering some 150 were designated cytomegalovirus-associated. Most observed TCR sequences were rare, whereas some public TCRs were detected in many donors. Three CMV-associated chains proved CMV antigen-specific in vitro.

The sequenced sample consisted of PBMCs. The source of this sequence is a woman aged 18 to 35 in good health and CMV-seropositive. The genes are TRBV5-1 and TRBJ2-1; 8 bases align to TRBD2. CDR3 coding DNA: TGCGCCAGCAATAGCGGGGTTAGCTCCTACAATGAGCAGTTCTTC. As protein: CASNSGVSSYNEQFF. Variable domain in full (rest from reference TRBV5-1 and TRBJ2-1): KAGVTQTPRYLIKTRGQQVTLSCSPISGHRSVSWYQQTPGQGLQFLFEYFSETQRNKGNFPGRFSGRQFSNSRSEMNVSTLELGDSALYLCASNSGVSSYNEQFFGPGTRLTVL.